This T cell receptor beta chain originates from a study of cytomegalovirus exposure and HLA in healthy donors. Study-wide results and limits: Later work associated roughly 17,000 TCR beta sequences with HLA alleles at 0.05 false discovery rate. It was reported in a later analysis that an Asian-associated ancestry cluster showed fewer N-insertions than the roughly 620-donor mean. Earlier analysis yielded a pattern in which most TCR beta V segments were productive about 87% or about 30% of the time.

CDR1 and CDR2 from the germline V gene are ENHRY and SYGVKD. This CDR3 has 16 residues. V gave up 2 bases and J gave up 2 bases, with 15 bases separating them. PCR amplification relied on 60 Vbeta primers (plus 13 Jbeta primers). Measured with immunoSEQ multiplex PCR; TCRdb has only the in-frame clones, and not every one. The sample lists roughly 200,000 clones, 85% to 90% occurring once. On this clone itself: Its antigen is not identified.

The sample was PBMCs. The TCR was taken from a woman between 18 and 30 years old in good health and CMV-seronegative. The rearrangement links TRBV10-3 to TRBJ1-2; a weak D match, TRBD1 (5 bases). The CDR3 DNA follows: TGTGCCATCAGTGAGCCCCCGCCGACAGCGAACTATGGCTACACCTTC. Translated, it gives CAISEPPPTANYGYTF.